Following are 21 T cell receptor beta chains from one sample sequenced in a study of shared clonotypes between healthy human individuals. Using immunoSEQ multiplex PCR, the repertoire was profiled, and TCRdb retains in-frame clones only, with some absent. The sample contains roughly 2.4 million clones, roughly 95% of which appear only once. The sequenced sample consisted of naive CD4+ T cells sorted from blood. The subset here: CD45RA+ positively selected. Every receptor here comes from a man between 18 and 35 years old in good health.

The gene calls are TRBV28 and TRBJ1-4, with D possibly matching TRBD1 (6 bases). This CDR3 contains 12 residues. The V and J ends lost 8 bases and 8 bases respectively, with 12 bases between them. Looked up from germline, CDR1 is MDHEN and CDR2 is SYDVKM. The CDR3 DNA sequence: TGTGCCAGCGGGGGGGCTGGAGAAAAACTGTTTTTT. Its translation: CASGGAGEKLFF.

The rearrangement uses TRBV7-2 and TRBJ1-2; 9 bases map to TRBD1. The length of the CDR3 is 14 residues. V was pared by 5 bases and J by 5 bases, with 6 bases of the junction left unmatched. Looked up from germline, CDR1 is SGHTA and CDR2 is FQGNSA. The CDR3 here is CASSRPGQGYGYTF. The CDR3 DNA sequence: TGTGCCAGCAGCCGCCCGGGACAGGGTTATGGCTACACCTTC.

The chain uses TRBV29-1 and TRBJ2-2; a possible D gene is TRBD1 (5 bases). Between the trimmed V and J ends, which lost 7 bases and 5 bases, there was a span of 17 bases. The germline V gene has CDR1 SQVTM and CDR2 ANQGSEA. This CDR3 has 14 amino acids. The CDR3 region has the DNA TGCAGCGCCATTCCCCAGGGATTTACCGGGGAGCTGTTTTTT. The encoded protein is CSAIPQGFTGELFF.

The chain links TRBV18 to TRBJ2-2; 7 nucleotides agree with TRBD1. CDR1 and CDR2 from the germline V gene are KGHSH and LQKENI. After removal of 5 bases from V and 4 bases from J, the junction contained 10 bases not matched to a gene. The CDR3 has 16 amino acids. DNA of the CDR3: TGTGCCAGCTCAAGAGCGGACAGGAGATTCACCGGGGAGCTGTTTTTT. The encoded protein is CASSRADRRFTGELFF.

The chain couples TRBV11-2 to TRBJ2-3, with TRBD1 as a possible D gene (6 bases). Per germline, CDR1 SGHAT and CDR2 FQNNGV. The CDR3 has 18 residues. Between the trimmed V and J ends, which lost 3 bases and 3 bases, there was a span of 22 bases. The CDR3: CASSLVPGAPKTTDTQYF. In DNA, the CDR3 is TGTGCCAGCAGCTTGGTACCAGGGGCCCCCAAGACGACAGATACGCAGTATTTT. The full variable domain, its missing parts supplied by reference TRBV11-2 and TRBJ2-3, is EAGVAQSPRYKIIEKRQSVAFWCNPISGHATLYWYQQILGQGPKLLIQFQNNGVVDDSQLPKDRFSAERLKGVDSTLKIQPAKLEDSAVYLCASSLVPGAPKTTDTQYFGPGTRLTVL.

CDR3 amino acids: CASRKKGVGEQFF. The DNA for the CDR3 is TGCGCCAGCAGGAAGAAGGGGGTCGGTGAGCAGTTCTTC. The rearrangement links TRBV4-3 to TRBJ2-1, with D maybe TRBD1 (6 bases). Trimming took off 6 bases at V and 9 bases at J, with 15 bases between the two ends. Germline CDR1 reads LGHNA; CDR2 reads YSLEER. The CDR3 loop spans 13 amino acids.

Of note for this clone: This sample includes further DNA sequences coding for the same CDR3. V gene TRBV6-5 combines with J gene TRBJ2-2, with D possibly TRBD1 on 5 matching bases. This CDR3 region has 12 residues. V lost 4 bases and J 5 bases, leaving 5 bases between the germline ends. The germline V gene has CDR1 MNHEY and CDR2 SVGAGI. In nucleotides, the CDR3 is TGTGCCAGCAGTTCAGGGACCGGGGAGCTGTTTTTT. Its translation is CASSSGTGELFF.

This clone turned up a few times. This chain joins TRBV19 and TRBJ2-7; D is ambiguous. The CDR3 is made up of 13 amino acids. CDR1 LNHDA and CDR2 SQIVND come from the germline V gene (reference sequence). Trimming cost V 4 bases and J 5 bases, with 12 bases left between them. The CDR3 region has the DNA TGTGCCAGTAGTACCTATCATTCGGACGAGCAGTACTTC. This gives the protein CASSTYHSDEQYF.

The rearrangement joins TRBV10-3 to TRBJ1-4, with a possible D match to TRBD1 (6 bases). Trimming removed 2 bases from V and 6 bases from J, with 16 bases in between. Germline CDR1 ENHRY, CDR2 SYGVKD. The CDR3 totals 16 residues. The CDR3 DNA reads TGTGCCATCAGTGAGGCCTGGGGGGGCTCGGATGAAAAACTGTTTTTT. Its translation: CAISEAWGGSDEKLFF.

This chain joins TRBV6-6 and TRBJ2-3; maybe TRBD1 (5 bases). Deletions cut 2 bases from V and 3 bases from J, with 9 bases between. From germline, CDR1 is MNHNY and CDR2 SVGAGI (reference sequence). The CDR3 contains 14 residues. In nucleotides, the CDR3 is TGTGCCAGCAGTTACATCCAGGGTACAGATACGCAGTATTTT. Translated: CASSYIQGTDTQYF.

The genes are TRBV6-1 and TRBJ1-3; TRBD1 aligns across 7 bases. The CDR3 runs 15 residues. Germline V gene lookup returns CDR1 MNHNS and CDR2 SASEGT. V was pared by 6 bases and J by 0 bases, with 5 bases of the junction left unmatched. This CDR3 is CASRRTGDSGNTIYF. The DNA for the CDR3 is TGTGCCAGCAGACGTACAGGGGACTCTGGAAACACCATATATTTT.

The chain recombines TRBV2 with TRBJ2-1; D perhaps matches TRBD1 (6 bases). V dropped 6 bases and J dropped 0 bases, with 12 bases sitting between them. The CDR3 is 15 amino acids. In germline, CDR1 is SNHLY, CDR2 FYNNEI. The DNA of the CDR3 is TGTGCCAGCAGCCTACAGGGAAGCTCCTACAATGAGCAGTTCTTC. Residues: CASSLQGSSYNEQFF.

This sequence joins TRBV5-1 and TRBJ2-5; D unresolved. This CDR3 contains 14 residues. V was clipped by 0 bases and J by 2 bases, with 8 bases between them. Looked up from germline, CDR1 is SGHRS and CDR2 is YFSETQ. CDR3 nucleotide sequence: TGCGCCAGCAGCTTGGGGGCAAAACAAGAGACCCAGTACTTC. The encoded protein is CASSLGAKQETQYF. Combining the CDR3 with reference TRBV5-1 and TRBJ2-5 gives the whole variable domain KAGVTQTPRYLIKTRGQQVTLSCSPISGHRSVSWYQQTPGQGLQFLFEYFSETQRNKGNFPGRFSGRQFSNSRSEMNVSTLELGDSALYLCASSLGAKQETQYFGPGTRLLVL.

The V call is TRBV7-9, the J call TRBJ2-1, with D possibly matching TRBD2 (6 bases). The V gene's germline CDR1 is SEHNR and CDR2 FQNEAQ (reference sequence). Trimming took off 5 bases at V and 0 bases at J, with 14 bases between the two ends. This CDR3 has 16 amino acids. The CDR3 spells CASSARLVSSYNEQFF. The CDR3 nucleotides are TGTGCCAGCAGCGCCCGACTAGTAAGCTCCTACAATGAGCAGTTCTTC.

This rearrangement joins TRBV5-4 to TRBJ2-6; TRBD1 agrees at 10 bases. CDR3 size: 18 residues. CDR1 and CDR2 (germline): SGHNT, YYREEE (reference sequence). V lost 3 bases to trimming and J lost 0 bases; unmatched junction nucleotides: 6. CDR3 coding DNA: TGTGCCAGCAGCTGGGGGGACAGGGGCAACTCTGGGGCCAACGTCCTGACTTTC. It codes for CASSWGDRGNSGANVLTF.

CDR3 sequence: CAWSADMGRSYEQYF. The CDR3 region has the DNA TGTGCCTGGAGTGCCGATATGGGCCGATCCTACGAGCAGTACTTC. The J gene is TRBJ2-7, the V gene TRBV30; D ambiguous. The germline V and J ends were trimmed by 1 base and 1 base, with 14 bases remaining between them. The length of the CDR3 is 15 residues. Germline V gene lookup returns CDR1 GTSNPN and CDR2 SVGIG (reference sequence).

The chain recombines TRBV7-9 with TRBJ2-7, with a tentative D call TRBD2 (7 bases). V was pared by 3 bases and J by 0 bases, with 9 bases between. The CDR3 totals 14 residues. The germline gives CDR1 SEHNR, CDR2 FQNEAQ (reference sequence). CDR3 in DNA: TGTGCCAGCAGCTTTCGGGGGGCCTCCTACGAGCAGTACTTC. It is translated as CASSFRGASYEQYF.

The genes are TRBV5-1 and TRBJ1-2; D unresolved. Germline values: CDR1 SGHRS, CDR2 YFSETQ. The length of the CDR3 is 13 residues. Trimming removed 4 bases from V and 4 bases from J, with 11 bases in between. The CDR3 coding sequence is TGCGCCAGCAGCCCTGGGTTTGCCTATGGCTACACCTTC. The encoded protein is CASSPGFAYGYTF.

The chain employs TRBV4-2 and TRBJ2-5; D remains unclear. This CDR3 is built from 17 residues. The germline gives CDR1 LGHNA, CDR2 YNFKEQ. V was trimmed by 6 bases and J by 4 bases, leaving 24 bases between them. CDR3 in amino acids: CASSRTGLIGVGETQYF. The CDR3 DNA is TGTGCCAGCAGTCGAACCGGTCTGATTGGGGTTGGAGAGACCCAGTACTTC.

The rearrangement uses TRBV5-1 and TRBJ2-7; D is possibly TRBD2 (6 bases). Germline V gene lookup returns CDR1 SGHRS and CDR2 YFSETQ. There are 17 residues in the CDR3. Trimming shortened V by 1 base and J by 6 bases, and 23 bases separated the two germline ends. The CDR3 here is CASSLNPQGLQTTEQYF. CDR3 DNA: TGCGCCAGCAGCTTGAACCCTCAGGGACTCCAGACTACCGAGCAGTACTTC.

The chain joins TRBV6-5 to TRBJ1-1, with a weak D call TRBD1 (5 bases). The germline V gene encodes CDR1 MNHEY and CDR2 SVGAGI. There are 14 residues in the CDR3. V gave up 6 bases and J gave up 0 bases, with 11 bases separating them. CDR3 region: CASSRQQMNTEAFF. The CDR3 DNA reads TGTGCCAGCAGCCGACAGCAAATGAACACTGAAGCTTTCTTT.